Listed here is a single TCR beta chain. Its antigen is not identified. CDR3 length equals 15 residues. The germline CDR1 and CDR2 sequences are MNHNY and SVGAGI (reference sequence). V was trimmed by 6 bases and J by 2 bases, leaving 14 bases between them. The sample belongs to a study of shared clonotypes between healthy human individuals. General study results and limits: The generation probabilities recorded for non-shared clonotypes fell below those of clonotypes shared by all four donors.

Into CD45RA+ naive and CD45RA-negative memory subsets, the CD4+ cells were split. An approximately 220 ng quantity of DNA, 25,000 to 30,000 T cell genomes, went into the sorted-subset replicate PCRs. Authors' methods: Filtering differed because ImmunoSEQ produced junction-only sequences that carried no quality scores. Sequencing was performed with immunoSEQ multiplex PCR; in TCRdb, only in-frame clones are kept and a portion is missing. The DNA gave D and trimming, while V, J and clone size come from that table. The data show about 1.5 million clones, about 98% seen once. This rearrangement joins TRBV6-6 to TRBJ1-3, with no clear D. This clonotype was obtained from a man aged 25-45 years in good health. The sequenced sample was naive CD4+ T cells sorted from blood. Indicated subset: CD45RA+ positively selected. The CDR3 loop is CASSSDPVAGNTIYF. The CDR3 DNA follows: TGTGCCAGCAGCTCCGACCCTGTCGCTGGAAACACCATATATTTT.